The rows below give T cell receptor beta chains drawn from one sample of a study of a mutant IDH1 vaccine in newly diagnosed glioma. Profiling relied on immunoSEQ multiplex PCR, and the TCRdb table lists in-frame clones only, not all of them. The data contain tens of thousands of clones, 82% of them seen just once; the ten biggest clones take up about 21%. Sequences were derived from PBMCs, sampled from a glioma patient treated with radiotherapy, temozolomide or both. Receptors were obtained from a young man with glioma. Both conserved end residues are part of each CDR3. A D gene is named only where the DNA matches it firmly. Size is omitted from some rows. Given values are once, few, many or a class for expanded clones.

size,D,J,V,CDR3,DNA
-,TRBD2,TRBJ2-5,TRBV9,CASSYRTSRETQYF,TGTGCCAGCAGCTACCGGACTAGCCGGGAGACCCAGTACTTC
-,-,TRBJ2-5,TRBV6-5,CASRERAGPVETQYF,TGTGCCAGCAGGGAGAGGGCGGGACCCGTCGAGACCCAGTACTTC
-,-,TRBJ1-4,TRBV7-8,CASSFDSATNEKLFF,TGTGCCAGCAGCTTCGACTCTGCAACTAATGAAAAACTGTTTTTT
-,TRBD2,TRBJ2-1,TRBV18,CASSTSGGYNEQFF,TGTGCCAGCTCGACGAGCGGGGGATACAATGAGCAGTTCTTC
-,-,TRBJ1-2,TRBV7-9,CASSLVSGLDGYTF,TGTGCCAGCAGCTTAGTTAGCGGGTTGGATGGCTACACCTTC
-,TRBD1,TRBJ1-1,TRBV10-3,CAISATGWNPEAFF,TGTGCCATCAGCGCGACAGGGTGGAACCCTGAAGCTTTCTTT
-,-,TRBJ1-4,TRBV18,CASSPSGGHEKLFF,TGTGCCAGCTCACCATCGGGGGGGCATGAAAAACTGTTTTTT
few,TRBD2,TRBJ2-7,TRBV30,CAWGTSGTYPYEQYF,TGTGCCTGGGGGACTAGCGGGACGTATCCCTACGAGCAGTACTTC
large,-,TRBJ2-5,TRBV7-7,CASSLQPDSQETQYF,TGTGCCAGCAGCTTACAGCCCGACAGCCAAGAGACCCAGTACTTC
few,TRBD1,TRBJ2-7,TRBV7-8,CASSLRSGQTYEQYF,TGTGCCAGCAGCCTCCGATCGGGACAGACCTACGAGCAGTACTTC
few,-,TRBJ2-2,TRBV29-1,CSVVTGSTNTGELFF,TGCAGCGTCGTAACAGGGTCCACGAACACCGGGGAGCTGTTTTTT
-,-,TRBJ2-7,TRBV5-8,CASSFWRTAVSYEQYF,TGTGCCAGCAGCTTTTGGCGGACAGCGGTTTCCTACGAGCAGTACTTC
once,-,TRBJ1-4,TRBV19,CASSTPPALNEKLFF,TGTGCCAGTAGTACCCCTCCGGCCCTTAATGAAAAACTGTTTTTT
-,-,TRBJ1-1,TRBV27,CASSWGNRVRSGTEAFF,TGTGCCAGCAGTTGGGGGAACAGGGTCAGATCGGGCACTGAAGCTTTCTTT
-,-,TRBJ1-3,TRBV30,CAWSNVYSGNTIYF,TGTGCCTGGAGTAACGTCTACTCTGGAAACACCATATATTTT
-,-,TRBJ2-5,TRBV5-4,CASSLGQQETQYF,TGTGCCAGCAGCTTGGGACAGCAAGAGACCCAGTACTTC
-,-,TRBJ1-4,TRBV2,CASSDRSAREKLFF,TGTGCCAGCAGTGATAGGTCGGCTCGGGAAAAACTGTTTTTT
-,-,TRBJ1-6,TRBV19,CASSSGNSPLHF,TGTGCCAGTAGTTCCGGTAATTCACCCCTCCACTTT
-,TRBD2,TRBJ2-7,TRBV29-1,CSGRASGAYEQYF,TGCAGCGGGCGGGCTAGCGGGGCCTACGAGCAGTACTTC
-,-,TRBJ2-4,TRBV6-5,CASKGLAKNIQYF,TGTGCCAGCAAGGGGCTAGCCAAAAACATTCAGTACTTC
-,-,TRBJ2-7,TRBV21-1,CASPHYEQYF,TGTGCCAGCCCCCATTACGAGCAGTACTTC
once,TRBD1,TRBJ1-1,TRBV7-9,CASSPRTGGTEAFF,TGTGCCAGCAGCCCACGGACAGGGGGCACTGAAGCTTTCTTT
-,TRBD1,TRBJ2-1,TRBV28,CASSKTGTGEYNEQFF,TGTGCCAGCAGCAAGACCGGGACAGGGGAATACAATGAGCAGTTCTTC
-,TRBD1,TRBJ1-5,TRBV5-3,CARSPRDRTSSNQPQHF,TGTGCCAGAAGCCCCCGGGACAGGACGTCTAGCAATCAGCCCCAGCATTTT
-,-,TRBJ1-3,TRBV9,CASSVDGRVGSGNTIYF,TGTGCCAGCAGCGTAGACGGGAGAGTGGGATCGGGAAACACCATATATTTT
-,TRBD2,TRBJ2-7,TRBV27,CASSELAGLLYEQYF,TGTGCCAGCAGTGAACTAGCGGGGCTCCTCTACGAGCAGTACTTC
-,-,TRBJ2-5,TRBV18,CASSPRTAQETQYF,TGTGCCAGCTCACCTCGGACGGCCCAAGAGACCCAGTACTTC
-,-,TRBJ1-5,TRBV5-4,CASSLDPGGNQPQHF,TGTGCCAGCAGCTTGGACCCAGGGGGCAATCAGCCCCAGCATTTT
-,TRBD1,TRBJ2-2,TRBV10-3,CAISAERQGMTGELFF,TGTGCCATCAGTGCGGAGAGACAGGGTATGACCGGGGAGCTGTTTTTT
-,-,TRBJ2-6,TRBV5-4,CASSPRRERAGANVLTF,TGTGCCAGCAGCCCCCGGAGGGAACGGGCTGGGGCCAACGTCCTGACTTTC
-,-,TRBJ2-7,TRBV5-1,CASSLEVAAGNEQYF,TGCGCCAGCAGCTTGGAGGTCGCGGCGGGCAACGAGCAGTACTTC
-,-,TRBJ1-1,TRBV4-2,CASSQGRVAFF,TGTGCCAGCAGCCAAGGGAGGGTTGCTTTCTTT
-,-,TRBJ2-4,TRBV25-1,CASRETNIQYF,TGTGCCAGCAGGGAGACAAACATTCAGTACTTC
-,-,TRBJ2-7,TRBV6-5,CASSYLYEQYF,TGTGCCAGCAGCTACCTTTACGAGCAGTACTTC